This TCR beta chain was obtained from a study of a mutant IDH1 vaccine in newly diagnosed glioma. Study-wide points: Pseudoprogression apparently lacked any relation to changes in top peripheral T cell clonotypes.

Comment on this clone: No antigen is known for it.

Time point indicated: baseline, week 1 (first vaccination visit). Treatment here: pre-vaccination baseline after standard-of-care therapy. In germline, CDR1 is SEHNR, CDR2 FQNEAQ (reference sequence). V was trimmed by 7 bases and J by 7 bases, leaving 9 bases between them. The length of the CDR3 is 11 residues. Method: immunoSEQ multiplex PCR; TCRdb's copy keeps in-frame clones and lacks some. The sample records 60,000 to 75,000 clones, around 88% being singletons. This chain joins TRBV7-9 and TRBJ2-3; D gene ambiguous. Sequencing used peripheral blood mononuclear cells (PBMCs), obtained from a glioma patient treated with radiotherapy, temozolomide or both. This TCR derives from a woman between 18 and 29 years old with glioma. Some clones in this sample may be carry-over from other donors' samples. The CDR3 DNA reads as TGTGCCAGCACCCCCCAACATACGCAGTATTTT. Its protein is CASTPQHTQYF.